This T cell receptor beta chain was obtained from a study of cytomegalovirus exposure and HLA in healthy donors. Germline-derived CDR1 and CDR2 are SNHLY and FYNNEI. The CDR3 covers 15 residues. V dropped 4 bases and J dropped 4; count of bases not matched to a gene: 6. On this clone itself: Its antigen is not known.

Findings and caveats of the study: For most TCR sequences rarity was the rule, although some public TCRs occurred in many donors. Judged likely to be a sequencing artifact was a cluster of highly shared sequence variants. In an earlier analysis, about 87% or about 30%: the productive usage of most TCR beta V segments.

The PCR employed 60 Vbeta primers together with 13 Jbeta primers. The method was immunoSEQ multiplex PCR; TCRdb's version includes in-frame clones alone and lacks a portion of them. The sample records about 280,000 clones, 80% to 90% being singletons. The receptor comes from a woman aged 18-29 years in good health and CMV-seronegative. The chain links TRBV2 to TRBJ2-2; 7 bases line up with TRBD1. Sequencing used PBMCs. The CDR3 here is CASSGWDSPTGELFF. The CDR3 DNA reads as TGTGCCAGCAGTGGTTGGGACAGTCCCACCGGGGAGCTGTTTTTT. Drawing the rest from reference TRBV2 and TRBJ2-2, the complete variable domain is EPEVTQTPSHQVTQMGQEVILRCVPISNHLYFYWYRQILGQKVEFLVSFYNNEISEKSEIFDDQFSVERPDGSNFTLKIRSTKLEDSAMYFCASSGWDSPTGELFFGEGSRLTVL.